This TCR beta chain was captured in a study of T cell responses to AZD1222 COVID-19 vaccine. Findings and limits, study-wide: As reported, nearly half of all spike-specific TCRs target variant regions that are unmutated. Spike-wide coverage was observed for vaccine-associated CD4 TCRs, with dominant responses at 160-218 and 743-854.

With regard to this clone: What it recognizes is unknown.

The method was immunoSEQ multiplex PCR; TCRdb's version includes in-frame clones alone and lacks a portion of them. The table has around 94,000 clones, approximately 91% seen once; the top ten hold more than 10%. Sequencing used peripheral blood, obtained on day 0 of AZD1222 vaccination. This clonotype originated in an adult in good health.

CDR3 in amino acids: CASSSETDTYGYTF. The DNA of the CDR3 is TGCGCCAGCAGCTCCGAGACAGATACCTATGGCTACACCTTC. The chain couples TRBV5-1 to TRBJ1-2; D is possibly TRBD1 (5 bases). The germline V and J ends were trimmed by 3 bases and 4 bases, with 13 bases remaining between them. The germline V gene encodes CDR1 SGHRS and CDR2 YFSETQ. The CDR3 is made up of 14 amino acids.